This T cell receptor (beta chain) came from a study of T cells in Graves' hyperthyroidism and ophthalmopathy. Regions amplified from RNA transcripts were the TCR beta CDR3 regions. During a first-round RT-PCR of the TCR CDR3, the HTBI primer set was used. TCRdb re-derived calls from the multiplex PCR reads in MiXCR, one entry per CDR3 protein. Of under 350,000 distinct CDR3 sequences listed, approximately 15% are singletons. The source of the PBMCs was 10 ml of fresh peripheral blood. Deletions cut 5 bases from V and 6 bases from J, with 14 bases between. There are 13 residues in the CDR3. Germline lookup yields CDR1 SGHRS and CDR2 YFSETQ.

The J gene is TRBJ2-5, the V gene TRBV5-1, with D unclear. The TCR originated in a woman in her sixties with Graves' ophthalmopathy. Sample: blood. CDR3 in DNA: TGCGCCAGCAGTCAGATACAGAGCCAGACCCAGTACTTC. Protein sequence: CASSQIQSQTQYF. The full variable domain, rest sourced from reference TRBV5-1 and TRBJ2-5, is KAGVTQTPRYLIKTRGQQVTLSCSPISGHRSVSWYQQTPGQGLQFLFEYFSETQRNKGNFPGRFSGRQFSNSRSEMNVSTLELGDSALYLCASSQIQSQTQYFGPGTRLLVL.